This entry describes one TCR beta chain. What it binds is unknown. The data were obtained in a study of T cell repertoires in ileal Crohn's disease. Study-wide results and limits: High-frequency clones were more common in sorted CD8 than CD4 cells. All patients with clonality above 26.8% had endoscopic recurrence.

Documented time point: inflamed ileum from the surgical specimen. This table comes from immunoSEQ multiplex PCR, and its TCRdb copy is limited to in-frame clones, with some not included. Of around 5,500 clones listed, roughly three quarters were seen once; the top ten hold 40% to 50%. This CDR3 comprises 16 residues. Trimming removed 4 bases from V and 8 bases from J; junction bases left unmatched: 11. Per germline, CDR1 LNHDA and CDR2 SQIVND (reference sequence). This chain joins TRBV19 and TRBJ2-1; 10 positions agree with TRBD1. Sample: ileal tissue. The receptor's source is an adult with Crohn's disease. Here the CDR3 DNA reads TGTGCCAGTAGTAGAGGGGACAGGGGCCGTCCCGATGAGCAGTTCTTC. Translated, it gives CASSRGDRGRPDEQFF.